Listed here are 13 T cell receptor beta chains from one sample, sequenced in a study of T cells and copy number aberrations in small-cell lung cancer. Only in-frame clones appear in the TCRdb table, and some are missing; sequencing was by immunoSEQ multiplex PCR. This table has 2,500 to 4,000 clones, approximately 90% appearing once. The specimen sequenced was normal tissue next to the tumor. These receptors were obtained from a man over 45 with small cell lung cancer.

The genes are TRBV4-1 and TRBJ2-2, with 8 bases fitting TRBD1. Losses at the gene ends were 6 bases for V and 5 bases for J; bases not matched to a gene: 8. There are 15 residues in the CDR3. Germline CDR1 reads MGHRA; CDR2 reads YSYEKL. The CDR3 coding sequence is TGCGCCAGCAGACTAATAAACAGGGGGACCGGGGAGCTGTTTTTT. Encoded protein: CASRLINRGTGELFF.

V and J are TRBV6-5 and TRBJ1-2; weak D call: TRBD1 (6 bases). Germline V lookup: CDR1 MNHEY, CDR2 SVGAGI. The ends were cut back, 2 bases at V and 4 bases at J, with 14 bases in the middle. The CDR3 is 15 amino acids. CDR3 coding DNA: TGTGCCAGCAGTTACAGCCGGGGGGCGAGCTATGGCTACACCTTC. It codes for CASSYSRGASYGYTF.

This CDR3 is CAVSGTAYGYTF. The CDR3 nucleotides are TGTGCCGTATCCGGGACAGCCTATGGCTACACCTTC. The gene calls are TRBV19 and TRBJ1-2, with 7 bases lining up with TRBD1. The germline CDR1 and CDR2 sequences are LNHDA and SQIVND (reference sequence). The V and J ends lost 11 bases and 4 bases, in that order; junction bases with no gene match: 7. The CDR3 extends over 12 amino acids.

The CDR3 is CASSPGLGGSVLTF. As DNA, the CDR3 is TGTGCCAGCAGCCCGGGACTAGGGGGTTCCGTCCTGACTTTC. The chain combines TRBV7-2 with TRBJ2-6, with 8 nucleotides matching TRBD2. There are 14 residues in the CDR3. The junction had 9 bases not matched to a gene; V was cut back by 5 bases and J by 12 bases. The germline V gene has CDR1 SGHTA and CDR2 FQGNSA.

The CDR3 nucleotides read TGCGCCAGCAGCTTGGAGGGGGACTATGGCTACACCTTC. It is translated as CASSLEGDYGYTF. V is TRBV5-1 and J is TRBJ1-2; a possible D gene is TRBD1 (6 bases). Trimming stripped 0 bases from V and 3 bases from J, with 6 bases between. The CDR3 consists of 13 residues. Germline assignment: CDR1 SGHRS and CDR2 YFSETQ.

The J gene is TRBJ1-6, the V gene TRBV4-2, with D tentatively TRBD1 (6 bases). Germline V CDR1 and CDR2: LGHNA, YNFKEQ. Trimming removed 3 bases at V and 0 bases at J, with 9 bases between. This CDR3 contains 16 residues. The CDR3 loop reads CASSHGQSSYNSPLHF. The CDR3 region has the DNA TGTGCCAGCAGCCATGGACAGAGCTCCTATAATTCACCCCTCCACTTT.

V and J are TRBV25-1 and TRBJ1-3; tentative D call: TRBD1 (5 bases). The CDR3 runs 17 residues. Trimming removed 4 bases from V and 2 bases from J, with 18 bases in between. The V gene's germline CDR1 is MGHDK and CDR2 SYGVNS. CDR3 amino acids: CASSAPMGQAAGNTIYF. The CDR3 bases are TGTGCCAGCAGTGCACCCATGGGGCAGGCGGCTGGAAACACCATATATTTT.

This chain uses TRBV19 with TRBJ1-3; D is perhaps TRBD1 (5 bases). Trimming took 7 bases from V and 3 from J, leaving 19 bases between them. This CDR3 has 16 amino acids. Germline CDR1 LNHDA, CDR2 SQIVND (reference sequence). CDR3: CASTFTRGTFGNTIYF. The CDR3, as DNA: TGTGCCAGTACCTTCACGAGGGGTACCTTTGGAAACACCATATATTTT.

This clone appeared once. Compared with germline, one end of the junction differs, possibly owing to a read error. The gene calls are TRBV19 and TRBJ1-4; a possible D gene is TRBD1 (5 bases). Germline values: CDR1 LNHDA, CDR2 SQIVND (reference sequence). This CDR3 spans 13 amino acids. Here the CDR3 reads CASSIDPVGGWVF. CDR3 sequence (DNA): TGTGCCAGTAGTATAGACCCCGTCGGGGGTTGGGTTTTT. Variable domain in full (rest from reference TRBV19 and TRBJ1-4): DGGITQSPKYLFRKEGQNVTLSCEQNLNHDAMYWYRQDPGQGLRLIYYSQIVNDFQKGDIAEGYSVSREKKESFPLTVTSAQKNPTAFYLCASSIDPVGGWVFGSGTQLSVL.

This chain connects TRBV7-8 to TRBJ2-1, with 11 bases fitting TRBD2. With V trimmed by 5 bases and J by 9 bases, 15 bases remained unmatched. In germline, CDR1 is SGHVS, CDR2 FQNEAQ. CDR3 length: 17 amino acids. The CDR3 loop reads CASSLKEVVAGGVEQFF. CDR3 in DNA: TGTGCCAGCAGCCTTAAAGAGGTGGTAGCGGGAGGGGTTGAGCAGTTCTTC.

This clone was seen a single time. The genes are TRBV5-1 and TRBJ1-2; D may be TRBD1 (5 bases). Germline lookup yields CDR1 SGHRS and CDR2 YFSETQ. This CDR3 is 13 amino acids long. Trimming shortened V by 4 bases and J by 7 bases, and 14 bases separated the two germline ends. The CDR3 loop is CASSQDTNGGYTF. CDR3 coding DNA: TGCGCCAGCAGCCAGGACACAAACGGTGGCTACACCTTC. Filled out from reference TRBV5-1 and TRBJ1-2, the complete variable domain reads KAGVTQTPRYLIKTRGQQVTLSCSPISGHRSVSWYQQTPGQGLQFLFEYFSETQRNKGNFPGRFSGRQFSNSRSEMNVSTLELGDSALYLCASSQDTNGGYTFGSGTRLTVV.

This chain links TRBV6-5 with TRBJ2-2; 9 bases fit TRBD1. V gave up 4 bases and J gave up 4 bases; unmatched junction bases: 4. Germline CDR1 is MNHEY and CDR2 is SVGAGI. CDR3 length: 15 residues. The CDR3 loop is CASSLQGAGTGELFF. As DNA, the CDR3 is TGTGCCAGCAGTTTACAGGGGGCAGGCACCGGGGAGCTGTTTTTT.

With regard to this clone: Other DNA sequences in the sample encode the same CDR3. The V gene is TRBV30, the J gene TRBJ2-2; D is possibly TRBD2 (5 bases). Germline CDR1 and CDR2: GTSNPN and SVGIG (reference sequence). Trimming took off 6 bases at V and 0 bases at J, with 5 bases between the two ends. This CDR3 has 12 amino acids. The DNA of the CDR3 is TGTGCCTGTAGCGCGAACACCGGGGAGCTGTTTTTT. Translation gives CACSANTGELFF.